The 25 T cell receptor beta chains in this list originate from one sample, sequenced in a study of human T cells and chemical hapten exposure. Time point: patch test 3, about 24 weeks after DPC sensitization. As for treatment: therapeutic diphenylcyclopropenone sensitization with weekly scalp DPC. TCRdb re-called the RACE reads through MiXCR, storing one row per CDR3 protein. The table includes roughly 60,000 distinct CDR3 sequences, under 15% detected once. The sample in question was whole blood, obtained in connection with sensitization to the hapten diphenylcyclopropenone (DPC). The receptors shown here come from a man younger than 40 with alopecia areata. Some clones in this sample may be carry-over from other donors' samples.

The J gene is TRBJ2-1, the V gene TRBV9, with 8 bases aligning to TRBD1. From germline, CDR1 is SGDLS and CDR2 YYNGEE. Trimming at V came to 3 bases and at J to 2 bases, leaving 4 bases not matched to a gene. This CDR3 has 15 residues. CDR3 nucleotides: TGTGCCAGCAGCGAGGGACAGGTACCCTACAATGAGCAGTTCTTC. Translated: CASSEGQVPYNEQFF. Together with reference TRBV9 and TRBJ2-1, the CDR3 gives the full variable domain: DSGVTQTPKHLITATGQRVTLRCSPRSGDLSVYWYQQSLDQGLQFLIQYYNGEERAKGNILERFSAQQFPDLHSELNLSSLELGDSALYFCASSEGQVPYNEQFFGPGTRLTVL.

This chain joins TRBV10-3 and TRBJ2-5, with TRBD1 as a possible D gene (6 bases). The CDR3 consists of 15 residues. V lost 3 bases, J lost 3 bases, and 14 bases lay in between. Germline V CDR1 and CDR2: ENHRY, SYGVKD. CDR3 in amino acids: CAISDGRGGEETQYF. In DNA form, the CDR3 reads TGTGCCATCAGTGATGGAAGAGGGGGAGAAGAGACCCAGTACTTC.

This clonotype occurred many times. The V call is TRBV11-3, the J call TRBJ2-1; D tentatively fits TRBD1 or TRBD2 (7 bases each). The V gene's germline CDR1 is SGHNT and CDR2 YENEEA. V was pared by 5 bases and J by 1 base, with 15 bases between. The CDR3 has 16 amino acids. CDR3 nucleotide sequence: TGTGCCAGCAGCCTTCAGGGGGGGCTTTCCTACAATGAGCAGTTCTTC. It encodes CASSLQGGLSYNEQFF. Full variable domain (rest looked up from reference TRBV11-3 and TRBJ2-1): EAGVVQSPRYKIIEKKQPVAFWCNPISGHNTLYWYLQNLGQGPELLIRYENEEAVDDSQLPKDRFSAERLKGVDSTLKIQPAELGDSAVYLCASSLQGGLSYNEQFFGPGTRLTVL.

The V and J genes are TRBV5-8 and TRBJ1-4, with D uncertain. Germline assignment: CDR1 SGHTS and CDR2 YDEGEE. Trimming removed 2 bases at V and 0 bases at J, with 23 bases between. The CDR3 runs 20 residues. CDR3 residues: CASSFNPARSADATNEKLFF. CDR3 coding DNA: TGTGCCAGCAGCTTTAACCCGGCCCGATCGGCCGACGCAACTAATGAAAAACTGTTTTTT.

This clonotype has at least ten counts. This sequence joins TRBV11-3 and TRBJ2-1; the match to TRBD1 covers 8 bases. Germline V gives CDR1 SGHNT, CDR2 YENEEA. Trimming cost V 5 bases and J 6 bases; bases outside gene matches: 6. The CDR3 spans 14 residues. As DNA, the CDR3 is TGTGCCAGCAGCCCGAGACAGGGGACCAATGAGCAGTTCTTC. Translated: CASSPRQGTNEQFF.

This clonotype has at least ten counts. The J gene is TRBJ2-7, the V gene TRBV6-2 or TRBV6-3, with TRBD1 identical over 9 bases. V shed 4 bases, J shed 1 base, and the junction held 11 bases outside the gene matches. The germline V gene has CDR1 MNHEY and CDR2 SVGEGT. This CDR3 has 17 residues. The CDR3 sequence: CASSLMPGQGRSYEQYF. CDR3 in DNA: TGTGCCAGCAGTTTGATGCCGGGACAGGGAAGATCCTACGAGCAGTACTTC.

The rearrangement links TRBV5-1 to TRBJ1-6; possibly TRBD1 for D (6 bases). V shed 8 bases and J shed 6 bases, with 12 bases lying between them. Germline V CDR1 and CDR2: SGHRS, YFSETQ. The CDR3 covers 13 residues. The CDR3 spells CASQTGRNSPLHF. CDR3 sequence (DNA): TGCGCCAGTCAGACAGGTCGTAATTCACCCCTCCACTTT.

This clonotype was observed a few times. The gene calls are TRBV7-3 and TRBJ2-3; the match to TRBD1 covers 8 bases. The V and J ends lost 4 bases and 6 bases, in that order; junction bases with no gene match: 6. Looked up from germline, CDR1 is SGHTA and CDR2 is FQGTGA. This CDR3 region has 14 residues. The CDR3 is CASSSQGVEDTQYF. DNA for the CDR3: TGTGCCAGCAGCTCACAGGGGGTGGAGGATACGCAGTATTTT.

This clonotype came up a few times. This chain joins TRBV12-3 or TRBV12-4 and TRBJ1-2; the D is unclear. V lost 3 bases, J lost 7 bases, and 6 bases lay in between. The CDR3 runs 11 residues. CDR3 nucleotides: TGTGCCAGCAGTTTGAGGTCTGGCTACACCTTC. Protein product: CASSLRSGYTF.

This clonotype was detected many times. The chain recombines TRBV9 with TRBJ2-7; TRBD1 agrees at 9 bases. CDR1 and CDR2 from the germline V gene are SGDLS and YYNGEE. CDR3 length equals 15 residues. V lost 0 bases to trimming and J lost 0 bases; unmatched junction nucleotides: 1. CDR3 coding DNA: TGTGCCAGCAGCGTAGGACAGGGGGTCTCCTACGAGCAGTACTTC. Residues: CASSVGQGVSYEQYF.

There are many counts of this clonotype. V is TRBV7-9 and J is TRBJ1-5; D is unclear. Trimming pared 4 bases from V and 4 bases from J, leaving 5 bases between. The CDR3 has 12 residues. CDR1 is SEHNR and CDR2 is FQNEAQ in the germline V gene (reference sequence). CDR3 sequence reads: CASSYSNQPQHF. CDR3 DNA sequence: TGTGCCAGCAGCTACTCAAATCAGCCCCAGCATTTT.

The genes are TRBV15 and TRBJ1-1; D is unclear. CDR1 and CDR2 from the germline V gene are LNHNV and YYDKDF (reference sequence). With 2 bases removed from V and 4 bases from J, the gap between germline ends came to 11 bases. This CDR3 has 14 amino acids. The CDR3 nucleotides read TGTGCCACCAGCAGACGAGGTGGAGGCACTGAAGCTTTCTTT. It encodes CATSRRGGGTEAFF. The whole variable domain, remainder taken from reference TRBV15 and TRBJ1-1, is DAMVIQNPRYQVTQFGKPVTLSCSQTLNHNVMYWYQQKSSQAPKLLFHYYDKDFNNEADTPDNFQSRRPNTSFCFLDIRSPGLGDTAMYLCATSRRGGGTEAFFGQGTRLTVV.

The gene calls are TRBV28 and TRBJ2-2; maybe TRBD1 (5 bases). From germline, CDR1 is MDHEN and CDR2 SYDVKM. V lost 2 bases, J lost 12 bases, and 10 bases lay in between. This CDR3 spans 12 amino acids. Here the CDR3 DNA reads TGTGCCAGCAGTTTAAGACAGCAAAAGCTGTTTTTT. This encodes CASSLRQQKLFF.

The chain carries TRBV6-2 or TRBV6-3 and TRBJ2-7, with 12 bases that match TRBD2. CDR1 and CDR2 (germline): MNHEY, SVGEGT. Losses at the gene ends were 7 bases for V and 6 bases for J; bases not matched to a gene: 7. CDR3 length equals 14 residues. CDR3 sequence (DNA): TGTGCCAGCACCCCTGGACTAGCGGGGAGCGAGCAGTACTTC. This translates into CASTPGLAGSEQYF.

The chain is built from TRBV27 and TRBJ2-7, with 7 nucleotides matching TRBD1. The CDR3 loop spans 14 amino acids. Germline values: CDR1 MNHEY, CDR2 SMNVEV (reference sequence). J gave up 4 bases and V 0 bases, and 3 bases lay outside the gene matches. Here the CDR3 DNA reads TGTGCCAGCAGTTTATCAGGGGGCGGATACGAGCAGTACTTC. This sequence encodes CASSLSGGGYEQYF.

This clonotype came up many times. The rearrangement joins TRBV11-2 to TRBJ1-2, with 7 nucleotides matching TRBD1. The length of the CDR3 is 14 residues. Germline CDR1 reads SGHAT; CDR2 reads FQNNGV. J gave up 2 bases and V 5 bases, and 5 bases lay outside the gene matches. CDR3 sequence: CASSLGTVNYGYTF. In DNA form, the CDR3 reads TGTGCCAGCAGCCTAGGGACAGTCAACTATGGCTACACCTTC. Drawing the rest from reference TRBV11-2 and TRBJ1-2, the complete variable domain is EAGVAQSPRYKIIEKRQSVAFWCNPISGHATLYWYQQILGQGPKLLIQFQNNGVVDDSQLPKDRFSAERLKGVDSTLKIQPAKLEDSAVYLCASSLGTVNYGYTFGSGTRLTVV.

The V gene is TRBV29-1, the J gene TRBJ1-4; 7 positions match TRBD1. This CDR3 is 12 amino acids long. V shed 4 bases and J 7 bases; nucleotides not matched to a gene: 3. Germline assignment: CDR1 SQVTM and CDR2 ANQGSEA. The CDR3 DNA reads as TGCAGCGTTGGAGGGGGCGGTGAAAAACTGTTTTTT. Amino acids: CSVGGGGEKLFF.

This clonotype has ten or more counts. The chain uses TRBV7-9 and TRBJ2-1; unclear D gene. The V end was cut by 2 bases, the J end by 6 bases, with 17 bases between. Germline CDR1 is SEHNR and CDR2 is FQNEAQ (reference sequence). There are 16 residues in the CDR3. CDR3 nucleotide sequence: TGTGCCAGCAGCTTAATCTTCGTCCGAGCTGGCAATGAGCAGTTCTTC. Its translation is CASSLIFVRAGNEQFF.

V usage is TRBV28 and J usage is TRBJ2-7; D perhaps matches TRBD2 (5 bases). This CDR3 has 14 amino acids. V was pared by 2 bases and J by 6 bases, with 14 bases between. CDR1 and CDR2 from the germline V gene are MDHEN and SYDVKM. The CDR3 here is CASSLSFEGSEQYF. The CDR3, as DNA: TGTGCCAGCAGTTTAAGTTTCGAAGGGAGCGAGCAGTACTTC. The variable domain in full, completed from reference TRBV28 and TRBJ2-7, reads DVKVTQSSRYLVKRTGEKVFLECVQDMDHENMFWYRQDPGLGLRLIYFSYDVKMKEKGDIPEGYSVSREKKERFSLILESASTNQTSMYLCASSLSFEGSEQYFGPGTRLTVT.

The chain recombines TRBV18 with TRBJ1-2; D remains ambiguous. The V gene lost 5 bases and the J gene lost 4 bases, with 11 bases spanning the gap. The CDR3 extends over 13 amino acids. Germline values: CDR1 KGHSH, CDR2 LQKENI. DNA of the CDR3: TGTGCCAGCTCAGATAGGACGGGCTATGGCTACACCTTC. Its translation: CASSDRTGYGYTF.

This clonotype was seen only a few times. Because the CDR3's place on the DNA is in doubt, the DNA is left out and the CDR3 is given as listed by TCRdb. The CDR3 sequence: CASSLTGRTPGSCFF. The V gene is TRBV27, the J gene TRBJ2-2; TRBD1, the D gene given by the table, was not confirmed from the DNA. Germline V gives CDR1 MNHEY, CDR2 SMNVEV (reference sequence). The CDR3 totals 15 residues, both ends included.

In its sample, this clonotype was seen a few times. V usage is TRBV4-1 and J usage is TRBJ2-3; D unclear. V was shortened by 3 bases and J by 2 bases, with 9 bases between the two germline ends. This CDR3 contains 14 residues. CDR1 and CDR2 (germline): MGHRA, YSYEKL. The CDR3 DNA follows: TGCGCCAGCAGCCAGGCTATTTCCACAGATACGCAGTATTTT. Translated, it gives CASSQAISTDTQYF.

The genes are TRBV11-3 and TRBJ2-2; 11 bases map to TRBD1. The germline CDR1 and CDR2 sequences are SGHNT and YENEEA. The CDR3 extends over 15 amino acids. V trimming: 4 bases; J trimming: 6 bases; junction bases outside the gene matches: 4. In nucleotides, the CDR3 is TGTGCCAGCAGCTCTGGACAGGGGGCCGCCGGGGAGCTGTTTTTT. Residues: CASSSGQGAAGELFF. Combining the CDR3 with reference TRBV11-3 and TRBJ2-2 gives the whole variable domain EAGVVQSPRYKIIEKKQPVAFWCNPISGHNTLYWYLQNLGQGPELLIRYENEEAVDDSQLPKDRFSAERLKGVDSTLKIQPAELGDSAVYLCASSSGQGAAGELFFGEGSRLTVL.

This chain joins TRBV10-3 and TRBJ1-2; 9 positions match TRBD1. CDR1 is ENHRY and CDR2 is SYGVKD in the germline V gene. This CDR3 contains 12 residues. V lost 11 bases to trimming and J lost 3 bases; unmatched junction nucleotides: 4. The DNA of the CDR3 is TGTGCCCTACAGGGGGCGGACTATGGCTACACCTTC. It encodes CALQGADYGYTF.

In this sample, this clonotype turned up many times. The chain recombines TRBV20-1 with TRBJ1-5; 9 positions agree with TRBD1. The V gene's germline CDR1 is DFQATT and CDR2 SNEGSKA (reference sequence). The CDR3 contains 16 residues. After removal of 0 bases from V and 3 bases from J, the junction contained 6 bases not matched to a gene. This CDR3 is CSARDLDRGDNQPQHF. The CDR3, as DNA: TGCAGTGCTAGAGACCTGGACAGGGGAGACAATCAGCCCCAGCATTTT.